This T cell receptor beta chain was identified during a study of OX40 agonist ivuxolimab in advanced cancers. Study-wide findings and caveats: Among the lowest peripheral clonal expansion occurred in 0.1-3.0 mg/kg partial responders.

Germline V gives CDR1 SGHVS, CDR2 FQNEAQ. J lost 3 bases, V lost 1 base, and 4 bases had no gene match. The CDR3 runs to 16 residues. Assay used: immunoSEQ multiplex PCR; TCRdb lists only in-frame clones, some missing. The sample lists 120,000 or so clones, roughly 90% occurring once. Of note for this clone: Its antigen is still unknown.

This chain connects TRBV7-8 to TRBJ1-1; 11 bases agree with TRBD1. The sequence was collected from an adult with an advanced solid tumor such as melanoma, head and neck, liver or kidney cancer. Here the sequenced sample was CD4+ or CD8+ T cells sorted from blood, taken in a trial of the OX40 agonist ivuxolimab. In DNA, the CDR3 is TGTGCCAGCAGCTTAGATCCGGGACAGGGGGACACTGAAGCTTTCTTT. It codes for CASSLDPGQGDTEAFF.